A single TCR beta chain is shown here with its context. The TEMRA cells underwent FACS enrichment, while the CD8+ and CD4+ T cells underwent negative isolation. The data were taken from a study of CD8 T cells in Susac syndrome. The RNA, about 0.45 to 1 ug, was put through reverse transcription using random hexamers. MiXCR, run by TCRdb on the immunoSEQ multiplex PCR reads, gives a single entry per CDR3 protein. The sample shows around 270,000 distinct CDR3 sequences, 70% to 90% of them seen only once. Germline values: CDR1 MDHEN, CDR2 SYDVKM. Trimming pared 7 bases from V and 0 bases from J, leaving 16 bases between. The CDR3 extends over 16 amino acids.

The rearrangement links TRBV28 to TRBJ1-5, with no clear D. The specimen sequenced was CD8+ T cells from PBMCs. This sequence was found in a human donor with multiple sclerosis. Here the CDR3 DNA reads TGTGCCAGCAATACGAAGTTTTTGGATAGCAATCAGCCCCAGCATTTT. Translated: CASNTKFLDSNQPQHF.